A selection of T cell receptor beta chains follows, all from one sample in a study of blood T cell repertoires in COVID-19. Clones were read by immunoSEQ multiplex PCR, and TCRdb kept only the in-frame ones, dropping some. Found here are under 80,000 clones, 70% to 90% of them singletons; the top ten hold about 6.8%. Source material: peripheral blood. These receptors were taken from a man aged 55 to 70 with acute or convalescent COVID-19. Each CDR3 is given with its conserved first and last residue. A D gene is named only where the DNA matches it firmly. Not all rows give a size; the values are once, few, many and, for expanded clones, a class.

D	size	J	V	CDR3	DNA
-	-	TRBJ1-2	TRBV6-5	CASIPGPDRFGSYTF	TGTGCCAGCATCCCCGGCCCCGACAGGTTTGGGAGCTACACCTTC
-	-	TRBJ1-5	TRBV29-1	CSVLGQGGQPQHF	TGCAGCGTCCTCGGGCAGGGTGGTCAGCCCCAGCATTTT
TRBD1	-	TRBJ1-1	TRBV3-1/TRBV3-2	CASTRDRGRYTEAFF	TGTGCCAGCACCCGGGACAGGGGGCGGTACACTGAAGCTTTCTTT
TRBD1	-	TRBJ1-4	TRBV5-1	CASSPGQGSEKLFF	TGCGCCAGCAGCCCCGGACAGGGCAGCGAAAAACTGTTTTTT
TRBD2	-	TRBJ2-1	TRBV30	CAWSVLAGVTYNEQFF	TGTGCCTGGAGTGTACTGGCGGGGGTGACCTACAATGAGCAGTTCTTC
-	-	TRBJ1-3	TRBV6-6	CASSYVQDSGNTIYF	TGTGCCAGCAGTTATGTACAGGACTCTGGAAACACCATATATTTT
TRBD1	-	TRBJ2-5	TRBV6-5	CASSTGQGVGETQYF	TGTGCCAGCAGTACGGGACAGGGAGTCGGAGAGACCCAGTACTTC
TRBD2	-	TRBJ2-5	TRBV2	CASRRGARETQYF	TGTGCCAGCAGGCGGGGGGCCAGGGAGACCCAGTACTTC
-	-	TRBJ1-6	TRBV7-8	CASSLVGLSGVGNSPLHF	TGTGCCAGCAGCTTAGTGGGTTTGTCAGGGGTTGGGAATTCACCCCTCCACTTT
TRBD1	-	TRBJ2-5	TRBV3-1/TRBV3-2	CASSQPTGGRETQYF	TGTGCCAGCAGCCAACCCACAGGGGGCCGGGAGACCCAGTACTTC
-	-	TRBJ2-1	TRBV12-5	CASGLVHLSGEQFF	TGTGCTAGTGGTTTGGTACACCTCTCTGGTGAGCAGTTCTTC
-	-	TRBJ1-6	TRBV11-2	CASSYRQINSPLHF	TGTGCCAGCAGCTACCGACAGATAAATTCACCCCTCCACTTT
-	-	TRBJ1-1	TRBV6-5	CASTQQALANTEAFF	TGTGCCAGCACCCAACAAGCCTTAGCGAACACTGAAGCTTTCTTT
TRBD1	-	TRBJ1-5	TRBV3-1/TRBV3-2	CASSQGGQGAGQPQHF	TGTGCCAGCAGCCAAGGGGGACAGGGGGCCGGTCAGCCCCAGCATTTT
TRBD2	-	TRBJ2-3	TRBV10-2	CASSEVAGSTDTQYF	TGCGCCAGCAGTGAGGTAGCGGGGAGCACAGATACGCAGTATTTT
TRBD1	once	TRBJ1-1	TRBV7-3	CASSLELTGEAFF	TGTGCCAGCAGCCTGGAATTGACAGGGGAAGCTTTCTTT
TRBD1	-	TRBJ1-2	TRBV2	CASSNTGGGYTF	TGTGCCAGCAGTAATACAGGGGGCGGCTACACCTTC
TRBD2	-	TRBJ2-1	TRBV4-2	CASSQEGAGGSYNEQFF	TGTGCCAGCAGCCAAGAAGGGGCGGGGGGCTCCTACAATGAGCAGTTCTTC
TRBD1	-	TRBJ2-7	TRBV6-2/TRBV6-3	CASSGQGPYEQYF	TGTGCCAGCAGTGGACAGGGACCCTACGAGCAGTACTTC
-	few	TRBJ1-1	TRBV4-3	CASSLEGGETTEAFF	TGCGCCAGCAGCCTAGAAGGAGGGGAAACCACTGAAGCTTTCTTT
-	-	TRBJ2-7	TRBV6-5	CASSYSYRSSYEQYF	TGTGCCAGCAGTTACTCGTACAGGTCCTCCTACGAGCAGTACTTC
TRBD2	-	TRBJ2-3	TRBV9	CASSVDIAGAFSTSTDTQYF	TGTGCCAGCAGCGTAGATATAGCGGGGGCGTTTTCCACTAGCACAGATACGCAGTATTTT
-	-	TRBJ2-3	TRBV5-8	CASSATYSFPSTDTQYF	TGTGCCAGCAGCGCCACCTACAGCTTTCCTAGCACAGATACGCAGTATTTT
-	-	TRBJ1-1	TRBV18	CASSEPNTEAFF	TGTGCCAGCTCAGAGCCGAACACTGAAGCTTTCTTT
-	once	TRBJ2-1	TRBV12-3/TRBV12-4	CASSWAGDNEQFF	TGTGCCAGCAGTTGGGCAGGTGACAATGAGCAGTTCTTC
TRBD1	-	TRBJ1-1	TRBV11-2	CASSRGTVLSFF	TGTGCCAGCAGCCGAGGGACAGTATTATCTTTCTTT
-	-	TRBJ1-1	TRBV30	CAWSVETANTEAFF	TGTGCCTGGAGTGTCGAGACAGCGAACACTGAAGCTTTCTTT
-	-	TRBJ2-7	TRBV7-9	CASQGASYEQYF	TGTGCCAGCCAAGGGGCCTCCTACGAGCAGTACTTC
TRBD1	-	TRBJ1-2	TRBV2	CASTGQGNGYTF	TGTGCCAGCACAGGACAGGGCAATGGCTACACCTTC
-	-	TRBJ2-7	TRBV9	CASSVVAGGEQYF	TGTGCCAGCAGCGTAGTCGCAGGTGGGGAGCAGTACTTC
TRBD2	-	TRBJ2-7	TRBV19	CASSITGGEQYF	TGTGCCAGTAGTATAACGGGGGGCGAGCAGTACTTC
-	-	TRBJ1-2	TRBV7-3	CASSFRRGFF	TGTGCCAGCAGCTTCAGGAGGGGTTTCTTC
-	-	TRBJ1-2	TRBV27	CASSLSGGGYGYTF	TGTGCCAGCAGTTTATCGGGGGGTGGCTATGGCTACACCTTC
TRBD2	-	TRBJ2-3	TRBV30	CAWSLGGGSTDTQYF	TGTGCCTGGAGTCTTGGGGGGGGAAGCACAGATACGCAGTATTTT
-	-	TRBJ1-1	TRBV19	CASSIDLETEAFF	TGTGCCAGTAGTATAGATTTAGAGACTGAAGCTTTCTTT
-	-	TRBJ1-5	TRBV20-1	CSASQDSNQPQHF	TGCAGTGCTAGTCAGGATAGCAATCAGCCCCAGCATTTT
TRBD1	-	TRBJ1-4	TRBV7-2	CASSLKGTDNEKLFF	TGTGCCAGCAGCTTAAAGGGGACAGATAATGAAAAACTGTTTTTT
-	-	TRBJ2-1	TRBV29-1	CSVDRQNVEQFF	TGCAGCGTTGATCGACAGAATGTCGAGCAGTTCTTC
TRBD1	-	TRBJ2-7	TRBV4-3	CASSQDFIGQGGNEQYF	TGCGCCAGCAGTCAAGATTTTATCGGACAGGGGGGAAACGAGCAGTACTTC
TRBD2	-	TRBJ2-5	TRBV29-1	CSVEDGRGGAGETQYF	TGCAGCGTTGAAGATGGTCGCGGGGGGGCCGGGGAGACCCAGTACTTC
TRBD2	-	TRBJ2-2	TRBV18	CASSPMTSGDGELFF	TGTGCCAGCTCACCAATGACTAGCGGGGACGGGGAGCTGTTTTTT
-	-	TRBJ2-2	TRBV5-6	CASSFVRGGYTGELFF	TGTGCCAGCAGCTTTGTGAGGGGGGGATACACCGGGGAGCTGTTTTTT
-	-	TRBJ1-1	TRBV5-5	CASSLMVTAEAFF	TGTGCCAGCAGCTTGATGGTAACGGCTGAAGCTTTCTTT
TRBD1	-	TRBJ2-2	TRBV2	CASRHDRVNTGELFF	TGTGCCAGCAGACATGACAGGGTGAACACCGGGGAGCTGTTTTTT
TRBD1	-	TRBJ2-3	TRBV3-1/TRBV3-2	CASSPRDRWPDTQYF	TGTGCCAGCAGCCCCCGGGACAGGTGGCCAGATACGCAGTATTTT
-	once	TRBJ1-2	TRBV2	CASRPTGTSDSYTF	TGTGCCAGCAGGCCAACAGGGACGTCCGATAGCTACACCTTC
TRBD2	-	TRBJ2-7	TRBV18	CASSPSGGQYEQYF	TGTGCCAGCTCACCTAGCGGGGGGCAGTACGAGCAGTACTTC
TRBD1	-	TRBJ2-7	TRBV2	CASSPGQAHYEQYF	TGTGCCAGCAGTCCGGGACAGGCTCACTACGAGCAGTACTTC
TRBD2	-	TRBJ2-1	TRBV6-2/TRBV6-3	CASSNDGLAGYNEQFF	TGTGCCAGCAGCAACGATGGACTAGCGGGTTACAATGAGCAGTTCTTC
-	-	TRBJ1-1	TRBV30	CAWSYIRNTEAFF	TGTGCCTGGAGTTACATACGGAACACTGAAGCTTTCTTT
TRBD2	-	TRBJ2-3	TRBV6-1	CASSEFLAGTAGDTQYF	TGTGCCAGCAGTGAATTCCTAGCGGGGACCGCCGGGGATACGCAGTATTTT
-	-	TRBJ2-7	TRBV6-1	CASSRGQRGTYEQYF	TGTGCCAGCAGCCGCGGACAGCGTGGGACCTACGAGCAGTACTTC
-	-	TRBJ1-1	TRBV4-3	CASSQDGGENTEAFF	TGCGCCAGCAGCCAAGATGGGGGGGAGAACACTGAAGCTTTCTTT
-	-	TRBJ1-4	TRBV5-1	CASSITPGGGEKLFF	TGCGCCAGCAGCATAACCCCCGGAGGAGGGGAAAAACTGTTTTTT
-	-	TRBJ1-4	TRBV28	CASGLNSGIGEKLFF	TGTGCCAGCGGACTAAATTCAGGGATCGGAGAAAAACTGTTTTTT
-	few	TRBJ1-6	TRBV7-9	CASSLDTGGSSPLHF	TGTGCCAGCAGCTTAGATACGGGGGGCTCTTCACCCCTCCACTTT
TRBD1	-	TRBJ2-2	TRBV10-2	CASSWDRNTGELFF	TGCGCCAGCAGTTGGGACAGAAACACCGGGGAGCTGTTTTTT
-	-	TRBJ2-7	TRBV12-3/TRBV12-4	CASSSTRGEQYF	TGCGCCAGCAGCTCCACACGGGGCGAGCAGTACTTC
-	-	TRBJ1-1	TRBV4-3	CASSQGWGGTEAFF	TGCGCCAGCAGCCAGGGGTGGGGAGGAACTGAAGCTTTCTTT
-	-	TRBJ2-1	TRBV7-9	CASSDAGAIHEQFF	TGTGCCAGCAGCGATGCGGGGGCGATCCATGAGCAGTTCTTC